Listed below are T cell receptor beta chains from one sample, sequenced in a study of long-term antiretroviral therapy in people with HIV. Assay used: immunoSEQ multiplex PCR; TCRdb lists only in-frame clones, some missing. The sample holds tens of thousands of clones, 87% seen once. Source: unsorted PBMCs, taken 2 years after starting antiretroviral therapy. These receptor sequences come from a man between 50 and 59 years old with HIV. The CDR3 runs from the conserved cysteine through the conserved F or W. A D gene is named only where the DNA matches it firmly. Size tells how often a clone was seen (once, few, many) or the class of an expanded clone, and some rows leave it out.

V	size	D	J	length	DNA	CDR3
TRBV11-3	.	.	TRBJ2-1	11	TGTGCCAGCAGCTTTCGTAGTGAGCAGTTCTTC	CASSFRSEQFF
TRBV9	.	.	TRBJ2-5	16	TGTGCCAGCAGCGGCGGAGGGACACGGTCCAGGGAGACCCAGTACTTC	CASSGGGTRSRETQYF
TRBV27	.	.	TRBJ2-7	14	TGTGCCAGCAGTTTGCTTAAGGACAGATCGGAGCAGTACTTC	CASSLLKDRSEQYF
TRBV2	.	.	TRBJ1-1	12	TGTGCCAGCAGTGTACTCCGTGGGGGAGCTTTCTTT	CASSVLRGGAFF
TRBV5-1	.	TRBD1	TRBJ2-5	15	TGCGCCAGCGGACTGACCAGGGGGCGGCGGGAGACCCAGTACTTC	CASGLTRGRRETQYF
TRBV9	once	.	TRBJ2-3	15	TGTGCCAGCAGCAGTAGTAACGGATACACAGATACGCAGTATTTT	CASSSSNGYTDTQYF
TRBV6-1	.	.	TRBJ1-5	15	TGTGCCAGCAGTGAACTTTGGGGTCGGAGTCAGCCCCAGCATTTT	CASSELWGRSQPQHF
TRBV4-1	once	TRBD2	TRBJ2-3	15	TGCGCCAGCAGCCAAGGCGGGAGGGCAGGAGATACGCAGTATTTT	CASSQGGRAGDTQYF
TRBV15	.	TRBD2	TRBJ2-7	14	TGTGCCACCAGCCCCACGGGAGGTGGCTACGAGCAGTACTTC	CATSPTGGGYEQYF
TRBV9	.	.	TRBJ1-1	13	TGTGCCAGCAGCATAGCGATGAACACTGAAGCTTTCTTT	CASSIAMNTEAFF
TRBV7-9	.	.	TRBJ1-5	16	TGTGCCAGCAGCTTAGGAGATAGGGGTGCGGGCCAGCCCCAGCATTTT	CASSLGDRGAGQPQHF
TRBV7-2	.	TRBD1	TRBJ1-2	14	TGTGCCAGCACTAGACAGGGACTTATGTATGGCTACACCTTC	CASTRQGLMYGYTF
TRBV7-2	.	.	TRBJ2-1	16	TGTGCCAGCAGCTTAGTGTGGGAGGAACCCTACAATGAGCAGTTCTTC	CASSLVWEEPYNEQFF
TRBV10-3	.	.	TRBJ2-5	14	TGTGCCGTCCGGGACCCTGGGTACCAAGAGACCCAGTACTTC	CAVRDPGYQETQYF
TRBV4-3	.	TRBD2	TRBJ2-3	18	TGCGCCAGCAGCCAAGCCCCGGGTAGCGGGGGGCCGGGGGATACGCAGTATTTT	CASSQAPGSGGPGDTQYF
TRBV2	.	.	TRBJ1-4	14	TGTGCCAGCAGTGCAGGATTAACTAATGAAAAACTGTTTTTT	CASSAGLTNEKLFF
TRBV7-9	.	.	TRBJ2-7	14	TGTGCCAGCAGCTTACAGGCTGAAAGTTACGAGCAGTACTTC	CASSLQAESYEQYF
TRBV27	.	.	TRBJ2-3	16	TGTGCCAGCAGAGTGACAGAGGAGGTACGCTGGGATACGCAGTATTTT	CASRVTEEVRWDTQYF
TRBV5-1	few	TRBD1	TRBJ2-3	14	TGCGCCAGCAGCAGGGACAGTAGCACAGATACGCAGTATTTT	CASSRDSSTDTQYF
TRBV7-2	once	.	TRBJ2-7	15	TGTGCCAGCAGCTTAGAAAGGGCCCTTTCCTACGAGCAGTACTTC	CASSLERALSYEQYF
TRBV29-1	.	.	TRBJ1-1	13	TGCAGCGTTGAAACAAACAGTCCCACTGAAGCTTTCTTT	CSVETNSPTEAFF
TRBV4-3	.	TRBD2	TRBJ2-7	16	TGCGCCAGCAGCCCCGCACTAGCGGGGGGTTCCTACGAGCAGTACTTC	CASSPALAGGSYEQYF